The 30 T cell receptor beta chains given below trace back to one sample, sequenced in a study of blood T cell repertoires in COVID-19. TCRdb's copy holds only in-frame clones and misses some; the assay was immunoSEQ multiplex PCR. The sample has about 130,000 clones; around four fifths are singletons. The specimen was peripheral blood. Every receptor here comes from a middle-aged man with active or convalescent COVID-19.

The rearrangement links TRBV5-1 to TRBJ2-7, with D perhaps TRBD1 (6 bases). The V end was cut by 4 bases, the J end by 3 bases, with 11 bases between. The CDR3 sequence is 13 residues long. Germline V lookup: CDR1 SGHRS, CDR2 YFSETQ. The CDR3 loop reads CASSAPQGYEQYF. CDR3 nucleotide sequence: TGCGCCAGCAGCGCCCCACAGGGCTACGAGCAGTACTTC.

This clone appeared once. This chain links TRBV27 with TRBJ1-2; 7 nucleotides agree with TRBD1. The trim removed 3 bases at V and 5 bases at J, leaving 3 bases unmatched. The CDR3 spans 13 residues. The germline gives CDR1 MNHEY, CDR2 SMNVEV (reference sequence). CDR3 DNA sequence: TGTGCCAGCAGTTTCGACAGGGAGTATGGCTACACCTTC. It specifies CASSFDREYGYTF.

This clone has just one count. This chain links TRBV2 with TRBJ2-3, with D hard to call. Germline CDR1 SNHLY, CDR2 FYNNEI. CDR3 length: 14 amino acids. V was shortened by 6 bases and J by 4 bases, with 14 bases between the two germline ends. The CDR3 region is CASSRNGPADTQYF. The CDR3 nucleotides are TGTGCCAGCAGCCGAAATGGCCCAGCAGATACGCAGTATTTT. The variable domain in full, completed from reference TRBV2 and TRBJ2-3, reads EPEVTQTPSHQVTQMGQEVILRCVPISNHLYFYWYRQILGQKVEFLVSFYNNEISEKSEIFDDQFSVERPDGSNFTLKIRSTKLEDSAMYFCASSRNGPADTQYFGPGTRLTVL.

The J gene is TRBJ2-2, the V gene TRBV9, with TRBD1 identical over 7 bases. Germline CDR1 and CDR2: SGDLS and YYNGEE. The V gene end was trimmed by 4 bases and the J gene end by 1 base; junction bases not matched to a gene: 10. The CDR3 consists of 17 residues. CDR3 nucleotide sequence: TGTGCCAGCAGCTTAACGGGACAGACAAGGAACACCGGGGAGCTGTTTTTT. Its translation: CASSLTGQTRNTGELFF.

This chain joins TRBV9 and TRBJ1-1; perhaps TRBD1 as D (5 bases). The V end lost 2 bases, the J end lost 4 bases, and 15 bases lay between the germline ends. The CDR3 runs to 15 residues. Germline values: CDR1 SGDLS, CDR2 YYNGEE. Here the CDR3 DNA reads TGTGCCAGCAGCGTTCTAGGGAATCAGGGCACTGAAGCTTTCTTT. This codes for CASSVLGNQGTEAFF.

This clone has just one count. The chain carries TRBV6-1 and TRBJ2-7; 9 bases are a match to TRBD1. CDR1 is MNHNS, CDR2 SASEGT, per germline. Trimming at V came to 3 bases and at J to 5 bases, leaving 8 bases not matched to a gene. This CDR3 is built from 15 residues. DNA of the CDR3: TGTGCCAGCAGTGAGGCCGGGACAGGGTTCAACGAGCAGTACTTC. It translates to CASSEAGTGFNEQYF.

The chain carries TRBV20-1 and TRBJ2-3; 14 bases are shared with TRBD2. The length of the CDR3 is 19 residues. The junction had 11 bases not matched to a gene; V was cut back by 3 bases and J by 0 bases. The germline V gene has CDR1 DFQATT and CDR2 SNEGSKA (reference sequence). The CDR3 DNA is TGCAGTGCTAGTGACCGACTAGCGGGGGGGCTGACTAGCACAGATACGCAGTATTTT. This gives the protein CSASDRLAGGLTSTDTQYF.

The gene calls are TRBV3-1 (or the pseudogene TRBV3-2) and TRBJ2-1; D is ambiguous. The length of the CDR3 is 11 residues. The germline gives CDR1 LGHDT, CDR2 YNNKEL (reference sequence). Trimming cost V 0 bases and J 15 bases, with 9 bases left between them. CDR3 coding DNA: TGTGCCAGCAGCCAAGAGTCTAGACTGTTCTTC. This translates into CASSQESRLFF.

V gene TRBV2 combines with J gene TRBJ1-3; TRBD1 is a possible D gene (5 bases). This CDR3 region has 14 residues. Trimming cost V 6 bases and J 4 bases, with 13 bases left between them. Germline V CDR1 and CDR2: SNHLY, FYNNEI. CDR3 protein: CASRARAGGNTIYF. CDR3 sequence (DNA): TGTGCCAGCAGGGCCCGGGCAGGGGGAAACACCATATATTTT. The whole variable domain, remainder taken from reference TRBV2 and TRBJ1-3, is EPEVTQTPSHQVTQMGQEVILRCVPISNHLYFYWYRQILGQKVEFLVSFYNNEISEKSEIFDDQFSVERPDGSNFTLKIRSTKLEDSAMYFCASRARAGGNTIYFGEGSWLTVV.

This chain joins TRBV11-3 and TRBJ2-7, with D maybe TRBD1 (6 bases). Trimming pared 5 bases from V and 8 bases from J, leaving 13 bases between. Germline values: CDR1 SGHNT, CDR2 YENEEA. The CDR3 sequence is 12 residues long. The CDR3 nucleotides read TGTGCCAGCAGCGTGAACCAGGGGAAGCAGTACTTC. Protein: CASSVNQGKQYF.

For the CDR3, the DNA is TGCAGCGCACAAACAGGGGAAGACTACGAGCAGTACTTC. This translates into CSAQTGEDYEQYF. The V and J genes are TRBV29-1 and TRBJ2-7, with 7 positions matching TRBD1. There are 13 residues in the CDR3. The germline V gene encodes CDR1 SQVTM and CDR2 ANQGSEA. V lost 7 bases and J lost 3; bases outside the gene matches: 9.

The V and J genes are TRBV11-3 and TRBJ2-2, with TRBD1 identical over 9 bases. CDR1 and CDR2 (germline): SGHNT, YENEEA. The V gene end was trimmed by 0 bases and the J gene end by 5 bases; junction bases not matched to a gene: 7. The CDR3 has 17 amino acids. CDR3 DNA: TGTGCCAGCAGCTTAGACGGACAGGGGTTGGGAACCGGGGAGCTGTTTTTT. Translating gives CASSLDGQGLGTGELFF.

This clone was observed once. The chain recombines TRBV6-1 with TRBJ2-4; tentatively, D is TRBD1 (6 bases). This CDR3 has 13 residues. CDR1 MNHNS and CDR2 SASEGT come from the germline V gene. Trimming left V 2 bases short and J 9 bases short, with 11 bases between. Here the CDR3 DNA reads TGTGCCAGCAGTGAAAGCCAAGGGGGCATTCAGTACTTC. This codes for CASSESQGGIQYF.

This clone was found once. This chain links TRBV5-6 with TRBJ1-1; no definite D call. The CDR3 runs to 11 residues. Germline V gene data show CDR1 as SGHDT and CDR2 as YYEEEE. V lost 4 bases and J lost 6, with 7 bases in between. This CDR3 reads CASSVRSEAFF. CDR3 in DNA: TGTGCCAGCAGCGTCAGGTCTGAAGCTTTCTTT.

The V and J genes are TRBV18 and TRBJ2-2; D may be TRBD2 (6 bases). V dropped 5 bases and J dropped 7 bases, with 23 bases sitting between them. Per germline, CDR1 KGHSH and CDR2 LQKENI. The CDR3 consists of 17 residues. CDR3 nucleotide sequence: TGTGCCAGCTCAATTCGTTTGCCCTCCCGGCGGGACGGGGAGCTGTTTTTT. It translates to CASSIRLPSRRDGELFF.

Here the CDR3 reads CASSLRRAGQETQYF. DNA for the CDR3: TGTGCCAGTAGCCTCCGACGGGCGGGTCAAGAGACCCAGTACTTC. V is TRBV19 and J is TRBJ2-5, with a possible D match to TRBD2 (5 bases). The length of the CDR3 is 15 residues. V was pared by 6 bases and J by 2 bases, with 16 bases between. Germline lookup yields CDR1 LNHDA and CDR2 SQIVND (reference sequence).

The chain links TRBV7-3 to TRBJ2-1, with 11 bases fitting TRBD2. The CDR3 is made up of 15 amino acids. Germline CDR1 and CDR2: SGHTA and FQGTGA. Germline trimming cut 3 bases from V and 5 bases from J; bases unmatched to any gene: 3. The CDR3 sequence is CASSFSGGANNEQFF. CDR3 bases: TGTGCCAGCAGCTTTAGCGGGGGGGCGAACAATGAGCAGTTCTTC.

The chain uses TRBV4-2 and TRBJ2-3; D possibly corresponds to TRBD2 (6 bases). Germline V gene lookup returns CDR1 LGHNA and CDR2 YNFKEQ. Trimming shortened V by 1 base and J by 3 bases, and 17 bases separated the two germline ends. The CDR3 has 17 residues. CDR3 nucleotide sequence: TGTGCCAGCAGCCAAGGCCGCCGGGGACTTAAAACAGATACGCAGTATTTT. Amino acids: CASSQGRRGLKTDTQYF.

This clone showed up just a few times. This chain joins TRBV5-1 and TRBJ1-1, with D possibly being TRBD1 (5 bases). Trimming removed 4 bases from V and 3 bases from J, with 13 bases in between. This CDR3 contains 14 residues. The germline CDR1 and CDR2 sequences are SGHRS and YFSETQ. The CDR3 coding sequence is TGCGCCAGCAGCCCAACGGGGGTGTACACTGAAGCTTTCTTT. This encodes CASSPTGVYTEAFF. Using reference TRBV5-1 and TRBJ1-1 for the parts outside the CDR3, the full variable domain is KAGVTQTPRYLIKTRGQQVTLSCSPISGHRSVSWYQQTPGQGLQFLFEYFSETQRNKGNFPGRFSGRQFSNSRSEMNVSTLELGDSALYLCASSPTGVYTEAFFGQGTRLTVV.

The rearrangement links TRBV7-6 to TRBJ1-4; 7 nucleotides line up with TRBD1. The trim removed 5 bases at V and 8 bases at J, leaving 11 bases unmatched. The CDR3 covers 15 residues. Per germline, CDR1 SGHVS and CDR2 FNYEAQ. CDR3 in DNA: TGTGCCAGCAGCGAGACCGGGACAGTCGCCGAAAAACTGTTTTTT. Translated, it gives CASSETGTVAEKLFF.

The chain combines TRBV19 with TRBJ1-1; TRBD1 matches 8 bases. Germline CDR1 is LNHDA and CDR2 is SQIVND (reference sequence). The CDR3 spans 16 residues. Trimming at V came to 1 base and at J to 4 bases, leaving 8 bases not matched to a gene. CDR3 sequence (DNA): TGTGCCAGTAGTATAGCAGGGGGCAGAGGCAGCACTGAAGCTTTCTTT. This gives the protein CASSIAGGRGSTEAFF.

The rearrangement links TRBV7-9 to TRBJ1-2; 7 nucleotides line up with TRBD1. V lost 5 bases, J lost 4 bases, and 7 bases stayed unmatched. Germline-derived CDR1 and CDR2 are SEHNR and FQNEAQ (reference sequence). CDR3 size: 14 residues. The CDR3 here is CASSRQGGIYGYTF. In DNA, the CDR3 is TGTGCCAGCAGCCGACAAGGGGGCATCTATGGCTACACCTTC.

This chain uses TRBV7-2 with TRBJ1-4, with 8 bases aligning to TRBD1. The germline CDR1 and CDR2 sequences are SGHTA and FQGNSA. The CDR3 spans 17 residues. Trimming took 3 bases from V and 3 from J; bases not matched to a gene: 9. The CDR3 reads CASSFQGATIANEKLFF. The CDR3 coding sequence is TGTGCCAGCAGCTTTCAGGGGGCAACGATAGCTAATGAAAAACTGTTTTTT.

This clone was detected only once. This chain joins TRBV19 and TRBJ2-3; 9 bases map to TRBD2. Germline loops: CDR1 LNHDA, CDR2 SQIVND (reference sequence). The junction had 22 bases not matched to a gene; V was cut back by 4 bases and J by 14 bases. CDR3 length: 17 amino acids. CDR3 DNA sequence: TGTGCCAGTAGTAAGGCGGGGGGGCCACCAGGGTCCGTCCCCCCGTATTTT. Translating gives CASSKAGGPPGSVPPYF.

The chain employs TRBV3-1 (or the pseudogene TRBV3-2) and TRBJ2-7; the match to TRBD1 covers 9 bases. CDR1 and CDR2 from the germline V gene are LGHDT and YNNKEL (reference sequence). This CDR3 contains 15 residues. V shed 4 bases and J 3 bases; nucleotides not matched to a gene: 7. CDR3 amino acids: CASSRTGTGHYEQYF. CDR3 DNA sequence: TGTGCCAGCAGCCGAACCGGGACAGGGCACTACGAGCAGTACTTC.

The chain recombines TRBV10-3 with TRBJ2-1; 7 bases match TRBD2. V was pared by 2 bases and J by 4 bases, with 8 bases of the junction left unmatched. The CDR3 extends over 16 amino acids. Germline V lookup: CDR1 ENHRY, CDR2 SYGVKD. This CDR3 is CAISEGRELSYNEQFF. CDR3 in DNA: TGTGCCATCAGTGAGGGGAGGGAATTGTCGTACAATGAGCAGTTCTTC.

This CDR3 reads CASSEARGTEAFF. CDR3 bases: TGTGCCAGCAGTGAGGCCAGGGGGACTGAAGCTTTCTTT. V is TRBV2 and J is TRBJ1-1, with 7 bases that match TRBD1. The J segment lost 5 bases and the V segment lost 3 bases, leaving 3 bases of the junction unmatched. The CDR3 is 13 residues long. Germline-derived CDR1 and CDR2 are SNHLY and FYNNEI.

The V gene is TRBV9, the J gene TRBJ2-2; D uncertain. The CDR3 has 13 residues. Germline V CDR1 and CDR2: SGDLS, YYNGEE. The ends were cut back, 3 bases at V and 6 bases at J, with 9 bases in the middle. Here the CDR3 reads CASSGSGAGELFF. The DNA for the CDR3 is TGTGCCAGCAGCGGGAGTGGCGCCGGGGAGCTGTTTTTT.

The chain combines TRBV6-2 or TRBV6-3 with TRBJ2-7; 12 bases map to TRBD2. The germline V gene has CDR1 MNHEY and CDR2 SVGEGT. Trimming at V came to 5 bases and at J to 5 bases, leaving 13 bases not matched to a gene. CDR3 size: 17 residues. CDR3 residues: CASSMLTSGGIFHEQYF. CDR3 bases: TGTGCCAGCAGTATGCTGACTAGCGGGGGAATATTCCACGAGCAGTACTTC.

The V call is TRBV10-3, the J call TRBJ1-2; D might be TRBD1 (6 bases). CDR1 ENHRY and CDR2 SYGVKD come from the germline V gene. V lost 8 bases and J 1 base, leaving 14 bases between the germline ends. This CDR3 region has 14 residues. CDR3 protein: CAIAGDPLNYGYTF. The CDR3 region has the DNA TGTGCCATCGCAGGGGACCCCCTTAACTATGGCTACACCTTC.